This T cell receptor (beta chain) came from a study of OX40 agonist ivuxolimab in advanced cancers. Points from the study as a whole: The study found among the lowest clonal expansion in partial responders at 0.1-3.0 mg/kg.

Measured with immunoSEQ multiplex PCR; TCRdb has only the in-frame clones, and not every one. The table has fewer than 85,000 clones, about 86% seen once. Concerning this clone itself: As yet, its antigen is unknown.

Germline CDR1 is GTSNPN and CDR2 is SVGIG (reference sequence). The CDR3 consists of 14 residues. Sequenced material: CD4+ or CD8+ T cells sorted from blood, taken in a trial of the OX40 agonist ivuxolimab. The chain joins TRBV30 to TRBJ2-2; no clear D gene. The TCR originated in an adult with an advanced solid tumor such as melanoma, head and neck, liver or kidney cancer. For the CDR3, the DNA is TGTGCTCAGGCCAGGACGGCAAACACCGGGGAGCTGTTTTTT. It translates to CAQARTANTGELFF. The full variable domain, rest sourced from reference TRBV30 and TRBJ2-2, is SQTIHQWPATLVQPVGSPLSLECTVEGTSNPNLYWYRQAAGRGLQLLFYSVGIGQISSEVPQNLSASRPQDRQFILSSKKLLLSDSGFYLCAQARTANTGELFFGEGSRLTVL.